Listed below are T cell receptor beta chains from one sample, sequenced in a study of T cell responses to AZD1222 COVID-19 vaccine. Libraries were prepared by immunoSEQ multiplex PCR; TCRdb keeps only in-frame clonotypes and omits some of them. The sample carries roughly 48,000 clones, approximately 89% recorded once. The sequenced sample was peripheral blood, obtained 28 days after the second AZD1222 dose. The receptors were gathered from an adult who received the AZD1222 COVID-19 vaccine. CDR3s include the opening cysteine and the closing phenylalanine or tryptophan. A D gene is named only where the DNA matches it firmly. Only some rows state a clone size, as once, few, many or a class for expanded clones.

TRBV29-1,NA,NA,TRBJ2-3,CSVRGRSTDTQYF,TGCAGCGTGAGGGGACGGAGCACAGATACGCAGTATTTT
TRBV5-6,NA,TRBD1,TRBJ1-5,CASSPAGTGTQTQHF,TGTGCCAGCAGCCCGGCCGGGACAGGGACCCAGACCCAGCATTTT
TRBV18,NA,TRBD2,TRBJ2-3,CASSPTSGNTDTQYF,TGTGCCAGCTCACCGACTAGCGGGAACACAGATACGCAGTATTTT
TRBV7-9,NA,TRBD1,TRBJ2-7,CASSGPGQSTSYEQYF,TGTGCCAGCAGCGGACCGGGACAGTCTACCTCCTACGAGCAGTACTTC
TRBV7-8,few,NA,TRBJ1-5,CASSLWAVSSNQPQHF,TGTGCCAGCAGCTTATGGGCCGTATCAAGCAATCAGCCCCAGCATTTT
TRBV6-2/TRBV6-3,NA,NA,TRBJ1-1,CASSYLREATEAFF,TGTGCCAGCAGTTACCTCAGGGAGGCTACTGAAGCTTTCTTT
TRBV9,once,NA,TRBJ2-3,CASSVEDGPDTQYF,TGTGCCAGCAGCGTAGAGGACGGTCCGGATACGCAGTATTTT
TRBV11-2,NA,NA,TRBJ1-2,CASSLNTEPNYGYTF,TGTGCCAGCAGCTTAAATACAGAGCCTAACTATGGCTACACCTTC
TRBV7-9,few,TRBD1,TRBJ2-7,CASSLIGTGDHEQYF,TGTGCCAGCAGCCTTATAGGGACAGGGGACCACGAGCAGTACTTC
TRBV29-1,NA,NA,TRBJ2-2,CSALVSPNTGELFF,TGCAGCGCCTTGGTCTCCCCGAACACCGGGGAGCTGTTTTTT
TRBV6-5,few,NA,TRBJ1-2,CASSYPQGSGYTF,TGTGCCAGCAGTTACCCCCAGGGAAGCGGCTACACCTTC
TRBV14,NA,NA,TRBJ2-2,CASSHLLGTYQGGELFF,TGTGCCAGCAGCCACCTCCTGGGGACATACCAGGGAGGGGAGCTGTTTTTT
TRBV3-1/TRBV3-2,NA,NA,TRBJ1-1,CASSRASVNTEAFF,TGTGCCAGCAGCCGGGCCTCAGTGAACACTGAAGCTTTCTTT
TRBV28,NA,TRBD1,TRBJ2-5,CASSRWDRGQIEVETQYF,TGTGCCAGCAGTCGATGGGACAGGGGGCAGATAGAGGTGGAGACCCAGTACTTC
TRBV9,once,NA,TRBJ1-6,CASSVGAGLNSPLHF,TGTGCCAGCAGCGTAGGGGCAGGGCTGAATTCACCCCTCCACTTT
TRBV14,NA,TRBD1,TRBJ1-1,CASSQDPARQGYTEAFF,TGTGCCAGCAGCCAAGATCCCGCGCGACAGGGGTACACTGAAGCTTTCTTT
TRBV9,NA,TRBD2,TRBJ2-1,CASSVDPSGGYNEQFF,TGTGCCAGCAGCGTCGACCCTAGCGGGGGTTACAATGAGCAGTTCTTC
TRBV5-1,NA,TRBD1,TRBJ2-2,CASSLGQGAGELFF,TGCGCCAGCAGTTTGGGACAGGGGGCCGGGGAGCTGTTTTTT
TRBV6-5,NA,NA,TRBJ1-1,CASRTPGDAEAFF,TGTGCCAGCAGAACACCGGGAGACGCTGAAGCTTTCTTT
TRBV6-5,NA,NA,TRBJ2-2,CASSFRTSSTGELFF,TGTGCCAGCAGTTTCCGGACATCCTCCACCGGGGAGCTGTTTTTT
TRBV7-2,NA,NA,TRBJ2-5,CASSLAPTTRETQYF,TGTGCCAGCAGCTTAGCGCCCACGACTAGAGAAACCCAGTACTTC
TRBV2,few,TRBD2,TRBJ2-5,CASSESRGLAETQYF,TGTGCCAGCAGTGAGTCTCGGGGACTAGCGGAGACCCAGTACTTC
TRBV4-3,NA,TRBD2,TRBJ2-7,CASSQGPTSGSSYEQYF,TGCGCCAGCAGCCAGGGTCCGACTAGCGGGAGCTCCTACGAGCAGTACTTC
TRBV7-2,NA,TRBD1,TRBJ1-1,CASSLVVRGQRPEAFF,TGTGCCAGCAGCTTAGTTGTCAGGGGGCAGCGGCCTGAAGCTTTCTTT
TRBV10-1,NA,TRBD1,TRBJ1-1,CASSEQGAEAFF,TGCGCCAGCAGTGAACAGGGGGCTGAAGCTTTCTTT
TRBV11-2,NA,NA,TRBJ2-7,CASSLDLHYEQYF,TGTGCCAGCAGCTTAGATTTGCACTACGAGCAGTACTTC
TRBV6-1,once,NA,TRBJ2-1,CASSEDSEQFF,TGTGCCAGCAGTGAAGATAGTGAGCAGTTCTTC
TRBV6-1,NA,NA,TRBJ2-7,CASSEAIVEQYF,TGTGCCAGCAGTGAAGCGATCGTCGAGCAGTACTTC
TRBV27,NA,TRBD2,TRBJ2-7,CASSLSGGSHEQYF,TGTGCCAGCAGTTTAAGCGGGGGGTCCCACGAGCAGTACTTC
TRBV27,NA,TRBD1,TRBJ2-4,CASSLKGDRLAKNIQYF,TGTGCCAGCAGTTTAAAGGGGGACAGACTAGCCAAAAACATTCAGTACTTC
TRBV4-2,NA,NA,TRBJ1-5,CASSQTRQNLGQPQHF,TGTGCCAGCAGCCAAACAAGACAGAATTTGGGTCAGCCCCAGCATTTT
TRBV7-6,NA,NA,TRBJ1-1,CASSLSRGRGTEAFF,TGTGCCAGCAGCCTTTCACGGGGGAGAGGCACTGAAGCTTTCTTT
TRBV6-2/TRBV6-3,NA,NA,TRBJ1-2,CASSPLNTNYGYTF,TGTGCCAGCAGCCCCCTTAATACTAACTATGGCTACACCTTC
TRBV3-1/TRBV3-2,NA,NA,TRBJ1-2,CASSHGANYGYTF,TGTGCCAGCAGCCACGGCGCTAACTATGGCTACACCTTC
TRBV11-3,NA,TRBD2,TRBJ2-1,CASSLVASGGHNEQFF,TGTGCCAGCAGCTTAGTGGCTAGCGGGGGTCACAATGAGCAGTTCTTC
TRBV4-1,NA,NA,TRBJ1-2,CASTKGLPGDYGYTF,TGCGCCAGCACCAAGGGCCTACCGGGTGACTATGGCTACACCTTC
TRBV4-1,NA,NA,TRBJ2-5,CASSQAQTQETQYF,TGCGCCAGCAGCCAAGCCCAGACACAAGAGACCCAGTACTTC
TRBV19,NA,NA,TRBJ1-5,CASRSTGSLHRSQHF,TGTGCCAGTAGATCTACAGGGTCCCTCCATCGATCCCAGCATTTT
TRBV5-5,NA,TRBD1,TRBJ1-4,CASSLRTGDQNEKLFF,TGTGCCAGCAGCCTCCGGACAGGGGACCAAAATGAAAAACTGTTTTTT
TRBV7-2,NA,NA,TRBJ2-4,CASSRDIALNRNIQYF,TGTGCCAGCAGCCGGGACATCGCCCTGAATAGAAACATTCAGTACTTC
TRBV19,NA,NA,TRBJ2-7,CASSKEQRSYEQYF,TGTGCCAGTAGTAAAGAACAGAGATCCTACGAGCAGTACTTC
TRBV6-2/TRBV6-3,NA,NA,TRBJ2-5,CASSYFGSGTQYF,TGTGCCAGCAGTTACTTCGGATCGGGGACCCAGTACTTC
TRBV5-4,NA,NA,TRBJ1-2,CASSLPPLQVYGYTF,TGTGCCAGCAGCTTGCCCCCTCTACAGGTCTATGGCTACACCTTC
TRBV3-1/TRBV3-2,NA,NA,TRBJ1-2,CASSPYPATNYGYTF,TGTGCCAGCAGCCCTTACCCAGCTACTAACTATGGCTACACCTTC
TRBV6-4,NA,NA,TRBJ1-2,CASSPTDGVGNGYTF,TGTGCCAGCAGTCCAACTGACGGGGTGGGAAATGGCTACACCTTC
TRBV29-1,NA,NA,TRBJ1-4,CSATAEQSKLFF,TGCAGCGCGACAGCCGAACAGTCAAAACTGTTTTTT
TRBV28,NA,NA,TRBJ2-7,CASLSMVYEQYF,TGTGCCAGCCTTTCGATGGTGTACGAGCAGTACTTC
TRBV29-1,NA,TRBD2,TRBJ2-5,CSVIGLAGGETQYF,TGCAGCGTCATAGGACTAGCGGGAGGAGAGACCCAGTACTTC
TRBV11-2,few,TRBD2,TRBJ2-7,CASSFSSGGAGQYF,TGTGCCAGCAGCTTTTCTAGCGGGGGGGCCGGGCAGTACTTC
TRBV18,NA,NA,TRBJ2-7,CASSQRDTYEQYF,TGTGCCAGCTCACAGCGGGACACCTACGAGCAGTACTTC
TRBV5-6,NA,TRBD1,TRBJ1-2,CASSKPQGAHGYTF,TGTGCCAGCAGCAAACCGCAGGGGGCGCACGGCTACACCTTC